The sequence of this TCR beta chain was determined in a study of T cells in Graves' hyperthyroidism and ophthalmopathy. Study outcomes and limitations: In the analysis, a 13 V-J model separated ophthalmopathy from stable hyperthyroidism.

As concerns this clonotype: The antigen is unknown.

RNA transcripts served as the template for amplifying TCR beta CDR3 regions. A set of HTBI primers served as the primers for a first-round RT-PCR of the TCR CDR3. Via MiXCR, TCRdb re-called the multiplex PCR reads, giving one row per CDR3 protein. Found here are around 350,000 distinct CDR3 sequences, 20% to 25% of them singletons; the top ten hold about 70%. This receptor was identified in a man in his fifties or sixties with Graves' hyperthyroidism. The sequenced sample consisted of blood.

DNA of the CDR3: TGTGCCAGCGGGACTTTGATCTCTGGAAACACCATATATTTT. Translated: CASGTLISGNTIYF. The chain recombines TRBV11-2 with TRBJ1-3, with D perhaps TRBD1 (5 bases). The CDR3 consists of 14 residues. Trimming cost V 8 bases and J 0 bases, with 11 bases left between them. Germline lookup yields CDR1 SGHAT and CDR2 FQNNGV.